This is a list of T cell receptor beta chains from one sample in a study of identical twins. TCRdb reanalysed the 5' RACE reads using MiXCR and keeps one entry per CDR3 protein. The sample shows hundreds of thousands of distinct CDR3 sequences, approximately 24% of them seen only once. These sequences were also reported in another study, on T cells expressing NK-cell markers.

What was sequenced was CD4+ T cells sorted from blood. These receptors were taken from a woman under 30 in good health. CDR3s include the opening cysteine and the closing phenylalanine or tryptophan. The D gene is left open where the match is weak. Size values are once, few and many counts, or a class for expanded clones, and some rows have none.

V: TRBV18
J: TRBJ2-3
size: .
D: TRBD2
DNA: TGTGCCAGCTCACCACCGTGGGGTAGCGGGACAGATACGCAGTATTTT
CDR3: CASSPPWGSGTDTQYF

V: TRBV7-9
J: TRBJ2-7
size: .
D: .
DNA: TGTGCCAGCAGCTTAAAAGGTGGGGCCCACGAGCAGTACTTC
CDR3: CASSLKGGAHEQYF

V: TRBV18
J: TRBJ2-5
size: few
D: .
DNA: TGTGCCAGCTCGCCACAGGGGAGGTCGGAGACCCAGTACTTC
CDR3: CASSPQGRSETQYF

V: TRBV6-1
J: TRBJ2-7
size: .
D: TRBD2
DNA: TGTGCCAGCACTAGCGGGGGCTTGGGTAGGTACGAGCAGTACTTC
CDR3: CASTSGGLGRYEQYF

V: TRBV12-3/TRBV12-4
J: TRBJ2-1
size: many
D: TRBD2
DNA: TGTGCCAGCAGTACCAACCCTCCCCCGGGACTAGCTTTC
CDR3: CASSTNPPPGLAF

V: TRBV6-2/TRBV6-3
J: TRBJ2-3
size: few
D: .
DNA: TGTGCCAGCACCCCCGGGACGGAAACCTTCACAGATACGCAGTATTTT
CDR3: CASTPGTETFTDTQYF

V: TRBV20-1
J: TRBJ2-3
size: .
D: TRBD2
DNA: TGCAGTGCCAGGTGGACGGGAGGGCCCAATACGCAGTATTTT
CDR3: CSARWTGGPNTQYF

V: TRBV20-1
J: TRBJ2-7
size: few
D: .
DNA: TGCAGTGCTAGCCACAGCTACGAGCAGTACTTC
CDR3: CSASHSYEQYF

V: TRBV7-3
J: TRBJ2-7
size: .
D: .
DNA: TGTGCCAGCAGCGTAACCGGGGGCCCCTACGAGCAGTACTTC
CDR3: CASSVTGGPYEQYF

V: TRBV11-3
J: TRBJ2-1
size: .
D: .
DNA: TGTGCCAGCAGCTCTACCGGGCCGAGCTCCTACAATGAGCAGTTCTTC
CDR3: CASSSTGPSSYNEQFF

V: TRBV6-2/TRBV6-3
J: TRBJ2-2
size: few
D: TRBD1
DNA: TGTGCCAGCAGTCGGTTTCCGGGACAGACCACCGGGGAGCTGTTTTTT
CDR3: CASSRFPGQTTGELFF

V: TRBV11-2
J: TRBJ2-7
size: few
D: .
DNA: TGTGCCAGCAGCTTCCAAATTAACCGGGGCATCGAGGCCTACGAGCAGTACTTC
CDR3: CASSFQINRGIEAYEQYF

V: TRBV7-9
J: TRBJ2-1
size: .
D: TRBD1
DNA: TGTGCCAGCAGCTTAGGCCGCTTACAGGGGGATCGGGATGAGCAGTTCTTC
CDR3: CASSLGRLQGDRDEQFF

V: TRBV5-5
J: TRBJ1-1
size: few
D: TRBD1
DNA: TGTGCCAGCAGCTTTGCCAGGGGGGGGGTTTACACTGAAGCTTTCTTT
CDR3: CASSFARGGVYTEAFF

V: TRBV3-1
J: TRBJ2-3
size: few
D: TRBD1
DNA: TGTGCCAGCAGTCCGGACAGGGGGCTTGTAGATACGCAGTATTTT
CDR3: CASSPDRGLVDTQYF

V: TRBV9
J: TRBJ1-1
size: .
D: .
DNA: TGTGCCAGCAGCGTAAGGCAGTTTGTAACTGAAGCTTTCTTT
CDR3: CASSVRQFVTEAFF

V: TRBV20-1
J: TRBJ2-7
size: .
D: TRBD2
DNA: TGCAGTGCTAGAGTCAGCGGGAGCTCCTACGAGCAGTACTTC
CDR3: CSARVSGSSYEQYF

V: TRBV5-1
J: TRBJ2-7
size: .
D: TRBD1
DNA: TGCGCCAGCAGCGCCCCCGGGACAGGAGATTACGAGCAGTACTTC
CDR3: CASSAPGTGDYEQYF

V: TRBV6-2/TRBV6-3
J: TRBJ2-1
size: .
D: .
DNA: TGTGCCAGCAACAGGGAGGCCCCCTACAATGAGCAGTTCTTC
CDR3: CASNREAPYNEQFF

V: TRBV6-2/TRBV6-3
J: TRBJ1-3
size: few
D: .
DNA: TGTGCCAGCAGTTACAGAATATACCGGGACACCAGAAACTCTGGAAACACCATATATTTT
CDR3: CASSYRIYRDTRNSGNTIYF

V: TRBV3-1
J: TRBJ1-2
size: .
D: .
DNA: TGTGCCAGCAGCCAAGGTCCAATCGGGGGCTATGGCTACACCTTC
CDR3: CASSQGPIGGYGYTF

V: TRBV27
J: TRBJ2-6
size: few
D: .
DNA: TGTGCCAGCAGTAATCGGGGGTTCTCTGGGGCCAACGTCCTGACTTTC
CDR3: CASSNRGFSGANVLTF

V: TRBV4-3
J: TRBJ1-1
size: few
D: TRBD1
DNA: TGCGCCAGCAGCCAAGAACGTGACAGGGCCACTGAAGCTTTCTTT
CDR3: CASSQERDRATEAFF

V: TRBV20-1
J: TRBJ2-7
size: few
D: TRBD2
DNA: TGCAGTGCTAGTAATTGGCTAGCGGGAATGAACGAGCAGTACTTC
CDR3: CSASNWLAGMNEQYF

V: TRBV6-5
J: TRBJ1-1
size: few
D: .
DNA: TGTGCCAGCAGTTACAAGGCAGGAGCGTACACTGAAGCTTTCTTT
CDR3: CASSYKAGAYTEAFF

V: TRBV20-1
J: TRBJ2-4
size: .
D: .
DNA: TGCAGTGCTAGTACCCCTAAGGGAACCATTCAGTACTTC
CDR3: CSASTPKGTIQYF

V: TRBV6-1
J: TRBJ1-2
size: .
D: .
DNA: TGTGCCAGCAGTCCCACAGGGCCCGTTAACTATGGCTACACCTTC
CDR3: CASSPTGPVNYGYTF

V: TRBV11-2
J: TRBJ2-7
size: many
D: TRBD2
DNA: TGTGCCAGCAGCTTAGATTTTTCAGGTTGGGATCCGGCGGGAGGGCCGTACGAGCAGTACTTC
CDR3: CASSLDFSGWDPAGGPYEQYF

V: TRBV20-1
J: TRBJ2-1
size: .
D: TRBD2
DNA: TGCAGTGCCGGGACTAGCGGGAGCAATTTCTACAATGAGCAGTTCTTC
CDR3: CSAGTSGSNFYNEQFF

V: TRBV5-1
J: TRBJ1-6
size: .
D: .
DNA: TGCGCCAGCAGCTTGGCCGGGGGAGATAGATCACCCCTCCACTTT
CDR3: CASSLAGGDRSPLHF

V: TRBV19
J: TRBJ2-2
size: .
D: .
DNA: TGTGCCAGTCCTCCTTCAGCGAACACCGGGGAGCTGTTTTTT
CDR3: CASPPSANTGELFF

V: TRBV6-5
J: TRBJ2-3
size: .
D: TRBD2
DNA: TGTGCCAGCAGTACTAGCGGGGGGTTTAGCACAGATACGCAGTATTTT
CDR3: CASSTSGGFSTDTQYF

V: TRBV30
J: TRBJ1-2
size: .
D: .
DNA: TGTGCCTGGAGTGTACTGACACCTAACTATGGCTACACCTTC
CDR3: CAWSVLTPNYGYTF

V: TRBV25-1
J: TRBJ2-2
size: .
D: .
DNA: TGTGCCAGCACGGGTGGTCGTTCCGGGGCGACGAACACCGGGGAGCTGTTTTTT
CDR3: CASTGGRSGATNTGELFF

V: TRBV5-1
J: TRBJ2-1
size: few
D: .
DNA: TGCGCCAGCAGCTTGAGCAGGGGTGAGCAGTTCTTC
CDR3: CASSLSRGEQFF

V: TRBV12-3/TRBV12-4
J: TRBJ2-5
size: few
D: .
DNA: TGTGCCAGCAGTTTTAAGTGGGAGAAAGAGACCCAGTACTTC
CDR3: CASSFKWEKETQYF

V: TRBV27
J: TRBJ1-2
size: .
D: TRBD1
DNA: TGTGCCAGCAGTAAGACAGGGCATGGCTACACCTTC
CDR3: CASSKTGHGYTF

V: TRBV29-1
J: TRBJ1-2
size: .
D: .
DNA: TGCAGCTGTGGGATGACAGGTTCCTATGGCTACACCTTC
CDR3: CSCGMTGSYGYTF

V: TRBV7-2
J: TRBJ2-2
size: .
D: TRBD2
DNA: TGTGCCAGCAGCTTGGAACTAGCGGGAGCCACCGGGGAGCTGTTTTTT
CDR3: CASSLELAGATGELFF

V: TRBV15
J: TRBJ2-2
size: .
D: .
DNA: TGTGCCACCAGCAGAGACAGAGACACCGGGGAGCTGTTTTTT
CDR3: CATSRDRDTGELFF

V: TRBV20-1
J: TRBJ2-3
size: .
D: TRBD2
DNA: TGCAGTGCTAGGGTGACTAGCGGGAGCGCAAGACGCACAGATACGCAGTATTTT
CDR3: CSARVTSGSARRTDTQYF

V: TRBV4-3
J: TRBJ2-1
size: few
D: .
DNA: TGCGCCAGCAGCCAAGCTCCCTTAGTGATTTCATACAATGAGCAGTTCTTC
CDR3: CASSQAPLVISYNEQFF

V: TRBV9
J: TRBJ2-2
size: .
D: .
DNA: TGTGCCAGCAGCGTCTCCCCTCAGGGCCAGGACGGGGAGCTGTTTTTT
CDR3: CASSVSPQGQDGELFF

V: TRBV5-1
J: TRBJ2-3
size: .
D: TRBD2
DNA: TGCGCCAGCAGCTTCTTGACTAGCGGGAACACAGATACGCAGTATTTT
CDR3: CASSFLTSGNTDTQYF

V: TRBV27
J: TRBJ1-5
size: few
D: .
DNA: TGTGCCAGCACTCCGGTCGGCGGCCCCCAGCATTTT
CDR3: CASTPVGGPQHF

V: TRBV12-3/TRBV12-4
J: TRBJ1-2
size: .
D: .
DNA: TGTGCCAGCAGTTTGGCAGGGTCAGGAGGCGGCTATGGCTACACCTTC
CDR3: CASSLAGSGGGYGYTF

V: TRBV12-3/TRBV12-4
J: TRBJ1-1
size: many
D: .
DNA: TGTGCCAGCAGCCGGGGGGGCGGTGAAGCTTTCTTT
CDR3: CASSRGGGEAFF

V: TRBV7-8
J: TRBJ1-1
size: few
D: TRBD1
DNA: TGTGCCAGCAATAACAGGGGGGGTGCAGCTTTCTTT
CDR3: CASNNRGGAAFF

V: TRBV6-5
J: TRBJ2-1
size: .
D: TRBD2
DNA: TGTGCCAGCAGTTTCACTAGCGGAAGCAGCTCCTACAATGAGCAGTTCTTC
CDR3: CASSFTSGSSSYNEQFF

V: TRBV5-6
J: TRBJ1-2
size: few
D: .
DNA: TGTGCCAGCAGCTTGCAGGAAAAAGTCTATGGCTACACCTTC
CDR3: CASSLQEKVYGYTF

V: TRBV3-1
J: TRBJ2-1
size: few
D: TRBD2
DNA: TGTGCCAGCAGCTTTACGGGACTAGAGCAGTTCTTC
CDR3: CASSFTGLEQFF

V: TRBV5-1
J: TRBJ1-2
size: .
D: .
DNA: TGCGCCAGCAGCTTGTTAGACAACAGCTATGGCTACACCTTC
CDR3: CASSLLDNSYGYTF

V: TRBV12-3/TRBV12-4
J: TRBJ2-3
size: .
D: .
DNA: TGTGCCACAAAAATAGCGGCGAGCACAGATACGCAGTATTTT
CDR3: CATKIAASTDTQYF

V: TRBV9
J: TRBJ2-6
size: few
D: .
DNA: TGTGCCAGCAGCGCCGGACCACCCGGGGCCAACGTCCTGACTTTC
CDR3: CASSAGPPGANVLTF

V: TRBV18
J: TRBJ2-7
size: .
D: TRBD2
DNA: TGTGCCAGCTCTTCCGGGACTAGGGGTTTGGAGCAGTACTTC
CDR3: CASSSGTRGLEQYF